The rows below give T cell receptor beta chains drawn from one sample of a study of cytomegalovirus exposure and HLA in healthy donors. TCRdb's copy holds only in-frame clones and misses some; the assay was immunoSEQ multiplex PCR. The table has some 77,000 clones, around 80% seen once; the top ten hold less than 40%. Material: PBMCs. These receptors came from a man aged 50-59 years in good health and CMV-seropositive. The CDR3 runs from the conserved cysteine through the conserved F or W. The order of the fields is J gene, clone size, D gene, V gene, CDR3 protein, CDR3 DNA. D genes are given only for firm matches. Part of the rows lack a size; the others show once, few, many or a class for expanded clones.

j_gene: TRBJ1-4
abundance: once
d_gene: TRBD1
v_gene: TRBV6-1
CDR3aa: CASSVTELGTGVGEKLFF
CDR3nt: TGTGCCAGCAGTGTAACTGAATTGGGGACAGGGGTAGGCGAAAAACTGTTTTTT

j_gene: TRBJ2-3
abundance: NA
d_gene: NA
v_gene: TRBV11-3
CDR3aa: CASSLEGYADTQYF
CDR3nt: TGTGCCAGCAGCTTAGAGGGCTACGCCGATACGCAGTATTTT

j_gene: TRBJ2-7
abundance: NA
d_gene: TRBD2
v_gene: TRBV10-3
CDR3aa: CAITPGGEQYF
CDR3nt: TGTGCCATCACCCCCGGGGGGGAGCAGTACTTC

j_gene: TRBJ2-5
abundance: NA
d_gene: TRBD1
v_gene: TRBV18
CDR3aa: CASSPPRQGADLETQYF
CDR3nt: TGTGCCAGCTCACCACCGCGGCAGGGGGCAGACCTAGAGACCCAGTACTTC

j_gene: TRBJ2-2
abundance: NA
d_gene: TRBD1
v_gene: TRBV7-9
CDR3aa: CSSSTAGTGGTGELFF
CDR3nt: TGTTCCAGCAGCACCGCCGGGACAGGGGGAACCGGGGAGCTGTTTTTT

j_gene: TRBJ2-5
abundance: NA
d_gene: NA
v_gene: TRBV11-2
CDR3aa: CASSLVVAAETQYF
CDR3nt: TGTGCCAGCAGCTTAGTGGTAGCGGCAGAGACCCAGTACTTC

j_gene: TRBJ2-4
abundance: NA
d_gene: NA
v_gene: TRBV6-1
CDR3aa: CASSERGQLLAKNIQYF
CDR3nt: TGTGCCAGCAGTGAAAGGGGCCAGCTGCTAGCCAAAAACATTCAGTACTTC

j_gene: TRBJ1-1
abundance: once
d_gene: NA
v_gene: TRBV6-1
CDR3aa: CASSLYTEAFF
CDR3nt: TGTGCCAGCAGCCTATACACTGAAGCTTTCTTT

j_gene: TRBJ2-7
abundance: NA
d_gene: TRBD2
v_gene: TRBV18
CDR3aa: CASHTSDQSYEQYF
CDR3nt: TGTGCCAGCCATACTAGCGACCAATCCTACGAGCAGTACTTC

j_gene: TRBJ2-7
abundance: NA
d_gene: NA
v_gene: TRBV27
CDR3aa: CASSSAHGTSTGQYF
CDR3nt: TGTGCCAGCAGTTCCGCTCATGGGACTTCAACCGGGCAGTACTTC

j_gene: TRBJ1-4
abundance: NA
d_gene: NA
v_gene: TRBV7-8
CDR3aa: CASSLALTGGEKLFF
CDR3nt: TGTGCCAGCAGCTTAGCGCTCACCGGGGGTGAAAAACTGTTTTTT

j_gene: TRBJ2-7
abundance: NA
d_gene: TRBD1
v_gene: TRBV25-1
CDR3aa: CASEGQGAHEQYF
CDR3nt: TGTGCCAGCGAGGGACAGGGGGCGCACGAGCAGTACTTC

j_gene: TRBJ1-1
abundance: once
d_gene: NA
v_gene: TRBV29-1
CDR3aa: CSGAGYNTEAFF
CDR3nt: TGCAGCGGAGCGGGCTACAACACTGAAGCTTTCTTT

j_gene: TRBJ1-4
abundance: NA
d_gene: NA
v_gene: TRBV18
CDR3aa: CASSLHPLATNEKLFF
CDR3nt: TGTGCCAGCTCACTACACCCGCTGGCAACTAATGAAAAACTGTTTTTT

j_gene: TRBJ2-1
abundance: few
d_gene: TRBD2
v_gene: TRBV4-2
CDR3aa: CASSQPGLAGGNSYNEQFF
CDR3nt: TGTGCCAGCAGCCAACCGGGACTAGCGGGAGGAAATTCCTACAATGAGCAGTTCTTC

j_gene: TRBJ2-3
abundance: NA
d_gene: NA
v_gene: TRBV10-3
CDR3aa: CAAGLMETDTQYF
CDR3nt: TGTGCCGCGGGACTTATGGAGACAGATACGCAGTATTTT

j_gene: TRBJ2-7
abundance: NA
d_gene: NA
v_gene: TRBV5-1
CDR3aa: CASSLGGQRRPIFSYEQYF
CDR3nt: TGCGCCAGCAGCTTGGGGGGCCAGCGAAGGCCCATATTCTCCTACGAGCAGTACTTC

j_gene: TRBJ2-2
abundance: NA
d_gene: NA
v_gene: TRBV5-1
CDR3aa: CASSPIVSSGTGELFF
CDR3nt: TGCGCCAGCAGCCCCATTGTTAGCTCCGGCACCGGGGAGCTGTTTTTT

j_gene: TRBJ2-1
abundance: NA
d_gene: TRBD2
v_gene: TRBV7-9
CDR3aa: CASSVSGRPDNEQFF
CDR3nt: TGTGCCAGCAGCGTTAGCGGGAGACCCGACAATGAGCAGTTCTTC

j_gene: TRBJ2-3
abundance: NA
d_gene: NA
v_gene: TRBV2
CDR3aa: CASYVFRDTQYF
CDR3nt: TGTGCCAGCTATGTCTTCCGAGATACGCAGTATTTT

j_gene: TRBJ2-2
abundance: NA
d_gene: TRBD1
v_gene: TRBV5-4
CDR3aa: CASSLAAGGLFGELFF
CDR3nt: TGTGCCAGCAGCTTGGCCGCAGGGGGCCTTTTCGGGGAGCTGTTTTTT

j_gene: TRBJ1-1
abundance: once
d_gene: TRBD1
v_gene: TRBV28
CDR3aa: CASSRTLGQGITEAFF
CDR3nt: TGTGCCAGCAGCCGGACGCTGGGACAGGGGATCACTGAAGCTTTCTTT

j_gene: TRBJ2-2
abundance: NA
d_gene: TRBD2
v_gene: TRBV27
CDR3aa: CASSFVGLAGGTGELFF
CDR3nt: TGTGCCAGCAGTTTTGTGGGGCTAGCGGGCGGGACCGGGGAGCTGTTTTTT

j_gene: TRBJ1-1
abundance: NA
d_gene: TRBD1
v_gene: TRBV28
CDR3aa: CASRTGAVNTEAFF
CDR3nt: TGTGCCAGCAGAACAGGGGCGGTGAACACTGAAGCTTTCTTT

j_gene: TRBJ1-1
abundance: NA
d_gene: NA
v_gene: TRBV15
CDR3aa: CATSIRPKVGRSRTEAFF
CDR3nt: TGTGCCACCAGCATAAGACCGAAGGTCGGGAGAAGCCGAACTGAAGCTTTCTTT

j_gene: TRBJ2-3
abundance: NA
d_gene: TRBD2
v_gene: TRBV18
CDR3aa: CASSPPGLLSTDTQYF
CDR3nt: TGTGCCAGCTCCCCACCGGGACTACTAAGCACAGATACGCAGTATTTT

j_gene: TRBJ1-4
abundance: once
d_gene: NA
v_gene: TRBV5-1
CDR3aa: CASSLAAEEKLFF
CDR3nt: TGCGCCAGCAGCTTGGCCGCGGAAGAAAAACTGTTTTTT

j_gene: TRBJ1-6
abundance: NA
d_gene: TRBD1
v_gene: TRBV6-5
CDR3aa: CASSYSGGQGHSPLHF
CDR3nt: TGTGCCAGCAGTTACTCGGGGGGACAGGGCCATTCACCCCTCCACTTT

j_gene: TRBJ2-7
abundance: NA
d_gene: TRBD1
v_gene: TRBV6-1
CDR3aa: CASQKGTGVKQYF
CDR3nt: TGTGCCAGCCAGAAAGGGACAGGCGTAAAGCAGTACTTC

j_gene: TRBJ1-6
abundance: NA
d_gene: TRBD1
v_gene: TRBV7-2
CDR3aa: CASRPGTGGPLHF
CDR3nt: TGTGCCAGCAGGCCCGGGACAGGGGGACCCCTCCACTTT